This paragraph reports one T cell receptor (beta chain). The data originate from a study of control samples from healthy donors and cancer patients. The CDR3 runs 13 residues. Trimming left V 4 bases short and J 4 bases short, with 10 bases between. In germline, CDR1 is MGHDK, CDR2 SYGVNS. Libraries were prepared by immunoSEQ multiplex PCR; TCRdb keeps only in-frame clonotypes and omits some of them. The sample includes fewer than 85,000 clones, around 93% seen only once; the top ten take roughly 3%. The source is a woman in her 30s in good health. The sequenced sample consisted of blood. The chain uses TRBV25-1 and TRBJ1-1; unclear D gene. In DNA, the CDR3 is TGTGCCAGCAGTGGGCGGAGGACCACTGAAGCTTTCTTT. Its protein product is CASSGRRTTEAFF.